The rows below give T cell receptor beta chains drawn from one sample of a study of blood T cell repertoires in COVID-19. Clones were sequenced by immunoSEQ multiplex PCR, and TCRdb holds only the in-frame ones, with some missing. The repertoire consists of under 95,000 clones, with more than 65% occurring once and the leading ten covering 11%. Material for sequencing was peripheral blood. The receptors were sampled from a man between 65 and 85 years old with acute or convalescent COVID-19. The CDR3 runs from the conserved cysteine through the conserved F or W. The order of the fields is D gene, J gene, clone size, CDR3 length, V gene, CDR3 protein, CDR3 DNA. D genes are given only for firm matches. A row's size may be missing; if present it is once, few, many or a size class.

.	TRBJ1-2	.	13	TRBV12-3/TRBV12-4	CASSLVEGGGYTF	TGTGCCAGCAGTCTGGTAGAGGGAGGAGGCTACACCTTC
.	TRBJ2-5	.	13	TRBV28	CASSRRGGETQYF	TGTGCCAGCAGTCGGAGGGGGGGAGAGACCCAGTACTTC
.	TRBJ1-1	.	12	TRBV18	CASSPRETEAFF	TGTGCCAGCTCACCGCGGGAGACTGAAGCTTTCTTT
.	TRBJ2-7	.	12	TRBV3-1/TRBV3-2	CASSQDLYEQYF	TGTGCCAGCAGCCAAGATCTATACGAGCAGTACTTC
.	TRBJ1-2	.	15	TRBV4-1	CASSQVAGGNYGYTF	TGCGCCAGCAGCCAAGTCGCAGGAGGGAACTATGGCTACACCTTC
.	TRBJ1-1	.	14	TRBV7-6	CASSNGGKNTEAFF	TGTGCCAGCAGTAACGGGGGGAAGAACACTGAAGCTTTCTTT
.	TRBJ1-1	.	13	TRBV6-5	CASSSHGGAEAFF	TGTGCCAGCAGTTCCCACGGAGGCGCGGAAGCTTTCTTT
.	TRBJ1-1	once	14	TRBV3-1/TRBV3-2	CASSSRQMNTEAFF	TGTGCCAGCAGCTCGCGACAGATGAACACTGAAGCTTTCTTT
.	TRBJ1-3	.	12	TRBV29-1	CSVLVGVNTIYF	TGCAGCGTCCTTGTCGGGGTCAACACCATATATTTT
.	TRBJ2-7	.	14	TRBV11-2	CASSLGLGRGEQYF	TGTGCCAGCAGCTTAGGACTAGGAAGGGGCGAGCAGTACTTC
.	TRBJ2-3	few	13	TRBV2	CASSPRGGDTQYF	TGTGCCAGCAGTCCCAGGGGTGGGGATACGCAGTATTTT
TRBD1	TRBJ1-1	few	13	TRBV18	CASEQGENTEAFF	TGTGCCAGCGAACAGGGGGAGAACACTGAAGCTTTCTTT
TRBD2	TRBJ2-1	.	14	TRBV2	CASSTSGGLNEQFF	TGTGCCAGTTCTACTAGCGGGGGCCTTAATGAGCAGTTCTTC
.	TRBJ1-5	.	17	TRBV7-9	CASSLVGSEGSNQPQHF	TGTGCCAGCAGCTTAGTAGGGTCAGAGGGCAGCAATCAGCCCCAGCATTTT
TRBD2	TRBJ2-3	.	14	TRBV3-1/TRBV3-2	CASSPGTSSDTQYF	TGTGCCAGCAGTCCTGGGACTAGTTCGGATACGCAGTATTTT
.	TRBJ1-1	.	15	TRBV6-5	CASSYSSGLNTEAFF	TGTGCCAGCAGTTACTCTTCTGGGCTGAACACTGAAGCTTTCTTT
.	TRBJ2-1	.	15	TRBV7-9	CASSLRLASYNEQFF	TGTGCCAGCAGCTTAAGGTTAGCCTCCTACAATGAGCAGTTCTTC
.	TRBJ2-2	.	13	TRBV24-1	CATSDLYTGELFF	TGTGCCACCAGTGATCTTTACACCGGGGAGCTGTTTTTT
.	TRBJ1-3	.	14	TRBV10-2	CASSGNRAGNTIYF	TGCGCCAGCAGTGGAAACAGGGCTGGAAACACCATATATTTT
.	TRBJ2-2	.	17	TRBV11-2	CASSLRPRRGLTGELFF	TGTGCCAGCAGCTTACGCCCACGCAGGGGACTAACCGGGGAGCTGTTTTTT
TRBD2	TRBJ2-3	.	13	TRBV6-5	CASSLGLAGGQYF	TGTGCCAGCAGTCTAGGACTAGCGGGCGGGCAGTATTTT
TRBD1	TRBJ2-2	.	13	TRBV7-7	CASTGQGGGELFF	TGTGCCAGCACGGGACAGGGAGGCGGGGAGCTGTTTTTT
.	TRBJ1-2	many	15	TRBV10-3	CAISEGRDSLRGYTF	TGTGCCATCAGCGAGGGACGGGACTCCCTAAGGGGCTACACCTTC
.	TRBJ1-2	few	15	TRBV2	CASSEEGEVSHGYTF	TGTGCCAGCAGTGAAGAAGGGGAAGTATCCCATGGCTACACCTTC
.	TRBJ1-1	.	11	TRBV7-9	CASTSGGEAFF	TGTGCCAGCACCTCGGGGGGTGAAGCTTTCTTT
.	TRBJ2-1	.	12	TRBV5-8	CASSGGQGGQFF	TGTGCCAGCAGCGGGGGCCAGGGGGGGCAGTTCTTC
TRBD2	TRBJ2-3	.	18	TRBV5-1	CASSQGLAGGQSTDTQYF	TGCGCCAGCAGCCAAGGACTAGCGGGGGGGCAAAGCACAGATACGCAGTATTTT
TRBD1	TRBJ1-2	.	15	TRBV11-1	CASSWGQGANYGYTF	TGTGCCAGCAGCTGGGGACAGGGCGCTAACTATGGCTACACCTTC
.	TRBJ2-4	.	15	TRBV29-1	CSVVGTRTAKNIQYF	TGCAGCGTAGTTGGGACTCGGACGGCCAAAAACATTCAGTACTTC
.	TRBJ2-3	.	18	TRBV28	CASSSLRGRVLKADTQYF	TGTGCCAGCAGTTCCCTCAGGGGAAGGGTTTTGAAGGCAGATACGCAGTATTTT
TRBD1	TRBJ1-5	few	15	TRBV27	CASSWGQGGNQPQHF	TGTGCCAGCAGCTGGGGACAGGGGGGGAATCAGCCCCAGCATTTT
.	TRBJ2-5	.	12	TRBV28	CATLGVRETQYF	TGTGCCACCCTAGGGGTCCGGGAGACCCAGTACTTC
TRBD2	TRBJ2-1	.	16	TRBV6-6	CASSKQRGSSYNEQFF	TGTGCCAGCAGTAAACAGCGGGGGAGCTCCTACAATGAGCAGTTCTTC
.	TRBJ2-1	.	13	TRBV2	CASSGTVQGFQVF	TGTGCCAGCAGTGGTACCGTTCAGGGATTTCAGGTCTTC
TRBD2	TRBJ2-2	.	16	TRBV11-3	CASSRYSGAGTGELFF	TGTGCCAGCAGCCGCTATAGCGGGGCGGGAACCGGGGAGCTGTTTTTT
TRBD2	TRBJ2-1	once	16	TRBV3-1/TRBV3-2	CASSRLGGLAPHEQFF	TGTGCCAGCAGCCGCCTCGGGGGACTAGCACCCCATGAGCAGTTCTTC
.	TRBJ1-1	.	13	TRBV10-1	CASSESSSAEAFF	TGCGCCAGCAGTGAGTCGAGTTCGGCTGAAGCTTTCTTT
.	TRBJ1-2	once	14	TRBV30	CAWSVRTPRHGYTF	TGTGCCTGGAGTGTACGGACACCGAGGCATGGCTACACCTTC
.	TRBJ1-4	.	15	TRBV7-2	CASSLVPGVGEKLFF	TGTGCCAGCAGCTTAGTCCCAGGGGTGGGGGAAAAACTGTTTTTT
.	TRBJ1-2	.	15	TRBV15	CATSREEGLDYGYTF	TGTGCCACCAGCAGAGAGGAGGGGTTGGACTATGGCTACACCTTC
.	TRBJ2-1	.	17	TRBV5-4	CASSLASRTDVYNEQFF	TGTGCCAGCAGCTTGGCCTCTCGGACAGATGTCTACAATGAGCAGTTCTTC
TRBD1	TRBJ1-3	.	13	TRBV7-2	CASSTTGFYTIYF	TGTGCCAGCAGCACGACAGGGTTCTACACCATATATTTT